This T cell receptor beta chain was identified in a study of blood T cell repertoires in COVID-19. Study-wide background: Samples came from the United States, Italy and Spain, spanning acute and convalescent COVID-19.

In the source study's methods: Amplification of reference gene primers provided the estimated nucleated cell counts. Profiled with immunoSEQ multiplex PCR; TCRdb holds only in-frame clones, not every one. That table is the source of V, J and clone size, and D and trimming were worked out from the DNA. Seen here are about 41,000 clones, under 85% observed once, and the top ten hold roughly 45%. V shed 5 bases, J shed 5 bases, and the junction held 8 bases outside the gene matches. Per germline, CDR1 LGHDT and CDR2 YNNKEL (reference sequence). The CDR3 is made up of 16 amino acids. This sequence was found in a woman aged 80 or over with acute or convalescent COVID-19. The chain couples TRBV3-1 (or the pseudogene TRBV3-2) to TRBJ2-1; 11 bases align to TRBD2. The source material was peripheral blood. CDR3 coding DNA: TGTGCCAGCAGCTTAGATCTAGCGGGGGGTCACAATGAGCAGTTCTTC. Translated: CASSLDLAGGHNEQFF.